Listed below are T cell receptor beta chains from one sample, sequenced in a study of response to subunit inactivated influenza vaccine. From the RT-PCR reads, TCRdb called clonotypes with MiXCR, one entry per CDR3 protein. The sample includes more than 550,000 distinct CDR3 sequences, around 10% of them seen just once. This sample also belongs to another study, concerning T cells expressing NK-cell markers.

The starting material was PBMCs from blood, obtained on the day of vaccination. The origin of the receptors is a man in his forties or fifties who received an inactivated influenza vaccine. CDR3s include the opening cysteine and the closing phenylalanine or tryptophan. The order of the fields is D gene, clone size, V gene, CDR3 length, J gene, CDR3 DNA, CDR3 protein. D genes are given only for firm matches. A clone size is listed for some rows: how often the clone was seen (once, few, many), or a class if it is expanded.

D gene: NA
clone size: few
V gene: TRBV7-2
CDR3 length: 16
J gene: TRBJ2-1
CDR3 DNA: TGTGCCAGCAGCCCCAGCCTGGGACGGAACTACAATGAGCAGTTCTTC
CDR3 protein: CASSPSLGRNYNEQFF

D gene: NA
clone size: few
V gene: TRBV15
CDR3 length: 14
J gene: TRBJ2-3
CDR3 DNA: TGTGCCACCAGCAGAGGTGGAAGCGGCAATACGCAGTATTTT
CDR3 protein: CATSRGGSGNTQYF

D gene: NA
clone size: NA
V gene: TRBV9
CDR3 length: 14
J gene: TRBJ2-5
CDR3 DNA: TGTGCCAGCAGCGTACGGCCGGAGGCAGAGACCCAGTACTTC
CDR3 protein: CASSVRPEAETQYF

D gene: NA
clone size: NA
V gene: TRBV25-1
CDR3 length: 15
J gene: TRBJ2-6
CDR3 DNA: TGTGCCAGCAGTGGAGGGGGGTCTGGGGCCAACGTCCTGACTTTC
CDR3 protein: CASSGGGSGANVLTF

D gene: NA
clone size: few
V gene: TRBV7-9
CDR3 length: 11
J gene: TRBJ2-5
CDR3 DNA: TGTGCCAGCGGGAACCAAGAGACCCAGTACTTC
CDR3 protein: CASGNQETQYF

D gene: TRBD1
clone size: NA
V gene: TRBV2
CDR3 length: 12
J gene: TRBJ1-2
CDR3 DNA: TGTGCCAGCAGTCCTCAGGGGGATGGCTACACCTTC
CDR3 protein: CASSPQGDGYTF

D gene: NA
clone size: few
V gene: TRBV5-1
CDR3 length: 14
J gene: TRBJ1-2
CDR3 DNA: TGCGCCAGCAGCTTGGGTCAGGGCTACGGCGGCTACACCTTC
CDR3 protein: CASSLGQGYGGYTF

D gene: TRBD1
clone size: NA
V gene: TRBV4-3
CDR3 length: 17
J gene: TRBJ2-2
CDR3 DNA: TGCGCCAGCAGCCAAGGGGGCGGACAGGGGGCCACCGGGGAGCTGTTTTTT
CDR3 protein: CASSQGGGQGATGELFF

D gene: TRBD1
clone size: few
V gene: TRBV3-1
CDR3 length: 15
J gene: TRBJ2-1
CDR3 DNA: TGTGCCAGCAGACAAGTGGGGACAGGGGGCAATGAGCAGTTCTTC
CDR3 protein: CASRQVGTGGNEQFF

D gene: TRBD1
clone size: NA
V gene: TRBV20-1
CDR3 length: 14
J gene: TRBJ1-2
CDR3 DNA: TGCAGTGCTACTGACAGGGGGCCTAACTATGGCTACACCTTC
CDR3 protein: CSATDRGPNYGYTF

D gene: TRBD1
clone size: few
V gene: TRBV28
CDR3 length: 16
J gene: TRBJ2-7
CDR3 DNA: TGTGCCAGCAGTCAACCGGGACAGCTAAGCTCCTACGAGCAGTACTTC
CDR3 protein: CASSQPGQLSSYEQYF

D gene: NA
clone size: NA
V gene: TRBV4-1
CDR3 length: 14
J gene: TRBJ2-7
CDR3 DNA: TGCGCCAGCAGCCAAGTCGGGCAGGGGTACGAGCAGTACTTC
CDR3 protein: CASSQVGQGYEQYF

D gene: NA
clone size: few
V gene: TRBV29-1
CDR3 length: 14
J gene: TRBJ2-3
CDR3 DNA: TGCAGCGTTAGCGGCGGGAATGGTGCAGATACGCAGTATTTT
CDR3 protein: CSVSGGNGADTQYF

D gene: NA
clone size: few
V gene: TRBV18
CDR3 length: 17
J gene: TRBJ2-1
CDR3 DNA: TGTGCCAGCTCACCACCCGGACTGGGCCCCTCCTACAATGAGCAGTTCTTC
CDR3 protein: CASSPPGLGPSYNEQFF

D gene: NA
clone size: many
V gene: TRBV20-1
CDR3 length: 13
J gene: TRBJ1-1
CDR3 DNA: TGCAGTGTTGGGCAGGGTCCATCCACTGAAGCTTTCTTT
CDR3 protein: CSVGQGPSTEAFF

D gene: TRBD1
clone size: many
V gene: TRBV12-3/TRBV12-4
CDR3 length: 15
J gene: TRBJ1-6
CDR3 DNA: TGTGCCAGCAGTACCCAGACAGGGGTGAATTCACCCCTCCACTTT
CDR3 protein: CASSTQTGVNSPLHF

D gene: TRBD2
clone size: few
V gene: TRBV28
CDR3 length: 19
J gene: TRBJ2-1
CDR3 DNA: TGTGCCAGCAGTGGGTCCGGGACTAGCGGGAGGGCTGTTTACAATGAGCAGTTCTTC
CDR3 protein: CASSGSGTSGRAVYNEQFF

D gene: NA
clone size: few
V gene: TRBV9
CDR3 length: 14
J gene: TRBJ2-2
CDR3 DNA: TGTGCCAGCAGCGCCTTTCAAGCGGCCGGGGAGCTGTTTTTT
CDR3 protein: CASSAFQAAGELFF

D gene: NA
clone size: few
V gene: TRBV10-3
CDR3 length: 13
J gene: TRBJ2-5
CDR3 DNA: TGTGCCATCAGTGAGTCGACGAAAGAGACCCAGTACTTC
CDR3 protein: CAISESTKETQYF

D gene: TRBD1
clone size: few
V gene: TRBV12-3/TRBV12-4
CDR3 length: 17
J gene: TRBJ2-2
CDR3 DNA: TGTGCCAGCAGTCCAACCTGGGACAGGGCGGTGACCGGGGAGCTGTTTTTT
CDR3 protein: CASSPTWDRAVTGELFF

D gene: NA
clone size: NA
V gene: TRBV4-3
CDR3 length: 15
J gene: TRBJ2-2
CDR3 DNA: TGCGCCAGCAGCCAAGGGTCGGGGGAAACCGGGGAGCTGTTTTTT
CDR3 protein: CASSQGSGETGELFF

D gene: NA
clone size: many
V gene: TRBV5-6
CDR3 length: 13
J gene: TRBJ2-1
CDR3 DNA: TGTGCCAGCAGCTTGGGATCCATCAATGAGCAGTTCTTC
CDR3 protein: CASSLGSINEQFF

D gene: NA
clone size: NA
V gene: TRBV29-1
CDR3 length: 11
J gene: TRBJ1-4
CDR3 DNA: TGCAGCGTTGATGAGGGTGAAAAACTGTTTTTT
CDR3 protein: CSVDEGEKLFF

D gene: TRBD2
clone size: NA
V gene: TRBV20-1
CDR3 length: 14
J gene: TRBJ2-3
CDR3 DNA: TGCAGTGCTAGAGGACCGGGGGGGACAGATACGCAGTATTTT
CDR3 protein: CSARGPGGTDTQYF

D gene: NA
clone size: few
V gene: TRBV2
CDR3 length: 14
J gene: TRBJ1-6
CDR3 DNA: TGTGCCAGTTGGTCGGAGGGTTTGCATTCACCCCTCCACTTT
CDR3 protein: CASWSEGLHSPLHF

D gene: NA
clone size: few
V gene: TRBV6-2/TRBV6-3
CDR3 length: 13
J gene: TRBJ1-6
CDR3 DNA: TGTGCCAGCACACGGAGTGTTGGTTCACCCCTCCACTTT
CDR3 protein: CASTRSVGSPLHF

D gene: NA
clone size: NA
V gene: TRBV5-1
CDR3 length: 15
J gene: TRBJ2-1
CDR3 DNA: TGCGCCAGCAGCTTGGGGCAGGTAACCTACAATGAGCAGTTCTTC
CDR3 protein: CASSLGQVTYNEQFF

D gene: NA
clone size: NA
V gene: TRBV2
CDR3 length: 12
J gene: TRBJ2-2
CDR3 DNA: TGTGCCAGCAGCCAGACCGCTGGGGAGCTGTTTTTT
CDR3 protein: CASSQTAGELFF

D gene: NA
clone size: NA
V gene: TRBV20-1
CDR3 length: 14
J gene: TRBJ2-7
CDR3 DNA: TGCAGTGCTAGAGATCCCAGGGGCTCCTACGAGCAGTACTTC
CDR3 protein: CSARDPRGSYEQYF

D gene: TRBD1
clone size: NA
V gene: TRBV12-3/TRBV12-4
CDR3 length: 16
J gene: TRBJ2-1
CDR3 DNA: TGTGCCAGCAGCCCAACAGGGGTGGGGTTCAACAATGAGCAGTTCTTC
CDR3 protein: CASSPTGVGFNNEQFF